These T cell receptor beta chains were read from a single sample in a study of blood T cell repertoires in COVID-19. This table comes from immunoSEQ multiplex PCR, and its TCRdb copy is limited to in-frame clones, with some not included. In the table there are about 170,000 clones, about 87% of which are singletons. The specimen sequenced was peripheral blood. These receptor sequences come from a woman aged 45 to 65 with acute or convalescent COVID-19. Each CDR3 is given with its conserved first and last residue. A D gene is named only where the DNA matches it firmly. Clone size is stated in some rows and not others, as once, few, many or a class when expanded.

size | D | J | V | DNA | CDR3
. | . | TRBJ2-7 | TRBV12-2 | TGTGCAAGTCGCCCGATCGGCGAGCAGTACTTC | CASRPIGEQYF
. | . | TRBJ2-3 | TRBV19 | TGTGCCAGTAGTCATTTCTTGGCGGCCCGTACAGATACGCAGTATTTT | CASSHFLAARTDTQYF
. | . | TRBJ1-1 | TRBV20-1 | TGCAGTGCTAGTGCTCAGGGAACTGAAGCTTTCTTT | CSASAQGTEAFF
. | . | TRBJ2-4 | TRBV10-3 | TGTGCCATCAGTCCGGTGCAGGGGAGCATTCAGTACTTC | CAISPVQGSIQYF
. | TRBD2 | TRBJ2-7 | TRBV11-2 | TGTGCCAGCAGCCCAACGGGACTAGCGCCGGGGGAGCAGTACTTC | CASSPTGLAPGEQYF
. | . | TRBJ1-1 | TRBV6-2/TRBV6-3 | TGTGCCAGCAGTTACCCCCTGGTGAGCATGAACACTGAAGCTTTCTTT | CASSYPLVSMNTEAFF
. | . | TRBJ2-5 | TRBV9 | TGTGCCAGCAGCGTAGGATCATCGGCAGGGGCCCAAGAGACCCAGTACTTC | CASSVGSSAGAQETQYF
. | TRBD2 | TRBJ2-3 | TRBV3-1/TRBV3-2 | TGTGCCAGCAGCCAACACCTTAGGACTAGCCTGCCCGACTCCGGTAGCACAGATACGCAGTATTTT | CASSQHLRTSLPDSGSTDTQYF
. | . | TRBJ2-3 | TRBV6-2/TRBV6-3 | TGTGCCAGCAGCCCCGAGGGCACAGATACGCAGTATTTT | CASSPEGTDTQYF
. | . | TRBJ2-7 | TRBV6-1 | TGTGCCAGCAGTGAGCGGGGGCTTTACGAGCAGTACTTC | CASSERGLYEQYF
. | TRBD2 | TRBJ2-1 | TRBV3-1/TRBV3-2 | TGTGCCAGCAGCCGGGGACTAGCGGATCTTCGGTTCTTC | CASSRGLADLRFF
few | TRBD2 | TRBJ2-5 | TRBV6-2/TRBV6-3 | TGTGCCAGCAGTCGTAGCGGGGGGGCTCTCGAGACCCAGTACTTC | CASSRSGGALETQYF
once | TRBD1 | TRBJ2-2 | TRBV27 | TGTGCCAGCATCCTGGACAGGGCTACGACCGGGGAGCTGTTTTTT | CASILDRATTGELFF
. | . | TRBJ2-1 | TRBV21-1 | TGTGCCAGCAGCAACCGGCTATTGGGGACAGCTGCCCTTGCGGTCTACAATGAGCAGTTCTTC | CASSNRLLGTAALAVYNEQFF
. | . | TRBJ1-5 | TRBV29-1 | TGCAGCGTTCAGACCGGGAACGGCAATCAGCCCCAGCATTTT | CSVQTGNGNQPQHF
. | . | TRBJ1-1 | TRBV4-2 | TGTGCCAGCAGCCCCGGAGGGATCGAAATCACTGAAGCTTTCTTT | CASSPGGIEITEAFF
. | . | TRBJ2-2 | TRBV24-1 | TGTGCCACCAGTGATGCCGGGACAAGGGATATCGGGGAGCTGTTTTTT | CATSDAGTRDIGELFF
. | . | TRBJ2-3 | TRBV5-1 | TGCGCCAGCAGCTTGGCCCGGCAGGGGCAAGATACGCAGTATTTT | CASSLARQGQDTQYF
. | TRBD2 | TRBJ2-1 | TRBV5-1 | TGCGCCAGCAGCGTACTAGCGGGAGCGGTTAATGAGCAGTTCTTC | CASSVLAGAVNEQFF
. | TRBD2 | TRBJ2-7 | TRBV19 | TGTGCCAGTAGTCGGACTAGCGGGAGCCTCTCCTACGAGCAGTACTTC | CASSRTSGSLSYEQYF
. | . | TRBJ1-2 | TRBV18 | TGTGCCAGCTCGCAGGGGTCTTCTAACTATGGCTACACCTTC | CASSQGSSNYGYTF
. | TRBD1 | TRBJ2-4 | TRBV10-3 | TGTGCCATCGGGACAGGGGCCAAAAACATTCAGTACTTC | CAIGTGAKNIQYF
. | TRBD1 | TRBJ2-5 | TRBV5-1 | TGCGCCAGCAGCCTCCCAGGGGGTGTAGAGACCCAGTACTTC | CASSLPGGVETQYF
. | TRBD2 | TRBJ2-1 | TRBV6-2/TRBV6-3 | TGTGCCAGCAGTTACTCGACCCCGGGGGTCACTAGCGCCAACTCCTACAATGAGCAGTTCTTC | CASSYSTPGVTSANSYNEQFF
. | TRBD1 | TRBJ2-1 | TRBV6-2/TRBV6-3 | TGTGCCAGCAGCCTACAGGGGGCTCCCACTGAGAGTGAGCAGTTCTTC | CASSLQGAPTESEQFF
. | . | TRBJ2-7 | TRBV5-7 | TGTGCCAGCAGAATGGGTGTTTTCAGGGGATCCTACGAGCAGTACTTC | CASRMGVFRGSYEQYF
. | TRBD2 | TRBJ2-3 | TRBV4-3 | TGCGCCAGCCAAATGGGTTCTAGCGGGAGAGCAGATACGCAGTATTTT | CASQMGSSGRADTQYF
few | TRBD1 | TRBJ2-1 | TRBV7-2 | TGTGCCAGCAGCTTCGACAGGGACGCTGAGCAGTTCTTC | CASSFDRDAEQFF
. | . | TRBJ1-1 | TRBV18 | TGTGCCAGCTCAACAACAGGGAACACTGAAGCTTTCTTT | CASSTTGNTEAFF
. | TRBD1 | TRBJ2-6 | TRBV10-2 | TGCGCCAGCAGTGAAGGACAGGGGAGAAATTGGGCCAACGTCCTGACTTTC | CASSEGQGRNWANVLTF
. | TRBD2 | TRBJ2-1 | TRBV4-1 | TGCGCCAGCAGCCAAGAAGGGCTAGCGGGGGTAAACAATGAGCAGTTCTTC | CASSQEGLAGVNNEQFF
. | TRBD2 | TRBJ2-1 | TRBV7-2 | TGTGCCAGCAGCCCTCAGCGGGGCTCGTACAATGAGCAGTTCTTC | CASSPQRGSYNEQFF
. | . | TRBJ2-7 | TRBV18 | TGTGCCAGCTCACCAGTCTCAGGGAAGGGGAACGAGCAGTACTTC | CASSPVSGKGNEQYF
. | . | TRBJ2-5 | TRBV30 | TGTGCCTGGGATCTGGGGCGTTGGGGAGAGACCCAGTACTTC | CAWDLGRWGETQYF
. | TRBD2 | TRBJ2-1 | TRBV29-1 | TGCAGCGTCCCAAGCGGGGCCTCCTACAATGAGCAGTTCTTC | CSVPSGASYNEQFF
. | . | TRBJ1-2 | TRBV28 | TGTGCCAGCAGCGCCAGGGGCCGAAACTTTAACTATGGCTACACCTTC | CASSARGRNFNYGYTF
. | . | TRBJ2-3 | TRBV7-3 | TGTGCCAGCAGCTTTATGAGCACAGATACGCAGTATTTT | CASSFMSTDTQYF
. | . | TRBJ2-3 | TRBV2 | TGTGCCAGCAGTGAAGAGGGGGATACGCAGTATTTT | CASSEEGDTQYF
. | . | TRBJ2-7 | TRBV6-5 | TGTGCCAGCAGTTACTCGAGGAGGGCCGGCGAGCAGTACTTC | CASSYSRRAGEQYF
. | TRBD2 | TRBJ2-1 | TRBV6-5 | TGTGCCAGCAGCTCCACTAGCGGCTACAATGAGCAGTTCTTC | CASSSTSGYNEQFF
. | . | TRBJ1-1 | TRBV18 | TGTGCCAGCTCACCACAACAAGCAGGGTCGAACACTGAAGCTTTCTTT | CASSPQQAGSNTEAFF
. | . | TRBJ1-5 | TRBV3-1/TRBV3-2 | TGTGCCAGCAGCCAGGGCTCGGGGGTAAATCAGCCCCAGCATTTT | CASSQGSGVNQPQHF
. | TRBD2 | TRBJ2-2 | TRBV10-3 | TGTGCCATCGCCGGGAGGCAAGCGAACACCGGGGAGCTGTTTTTT | CAIAGRQANTGELFF
once | . | TRBJ1-2 | TRBV19 | TGTGCCAGTAGTATTAAGACAGGTTTTAACTATGGCTACACCTTC | CASSIKTGFNYGYTF
. | TRBD1 | TRBJ2-7 | TRBV30 | TGTGCCTGGAGGGGACAGGGGGAATACGAGCAGTACTTC | CAWRGQGEYEQYF
once | . | TRBJ1-1 | TRBV27 | TGTGCCAGCAGAGCCGTCGAGAGCACTGAAGCTTTCTTT | CASRAVESTEAFF
. | . | TRBJ1-5 | TRBV20-1 | TGCAGTGCTAGTAGGGGGAGCAATCAGCCCCAGCATTTT | CSASRGSNQPQHF
. | . | TRBJ2-1 | TRBV10-3 | TGTGCCATCAGTGAGTCTAGCAATGAGCAGTTCTTC | CAISESSNEQFF
. | . | TRBJ1-4 | TRBV5-1 | TGCGCCAGCAGCTTTTCGGGGTATGAAAAACTGTTTTTT | CASSFSGYEKLFF
few | . | TRBJ1-1 | TRBV5-6 | TGTGCCAGCAGCATCTACAGCTATATGAACACTGAAGCTTTCTTT | CASSIYSYMNTEAFF
. | . | TRBJ2-7 | TRBV15 | TGTGCCACCAGCAGAGCCCCCCGACAGGCCGCCTACGAGCAGTACTTC | CATSRAPRQAAYEQYF
. | . | TRBJ2-2 | TRBV24-1 | TGTGCCACCGGGGGGGGACAATCGAACACCGGGGAGCTGTTTTTT | CATGGGQSNTGELFF
. | . | TRBJ2-7 | TRBV25-1 | TGTGCCAGCAGTGAGGCAGGCGCCCCTTGGTCCTACGAGCAGTACTTC | CASSEAGAPWSYEQYF
. | . | TRBJ1-2 | TRBV27 | TGTGCCAGCAGTTTAAAAGGGGGTAACTATGGCTACACCTTC | CASSLKGGNYGYTF
. | . | TRBJ1-1 | TRBV5-4 | TGTGCCAGCAGACAGGGTCAATTGAACACTGAAGCTTTCTTT | CASRQGQLNTEAFF